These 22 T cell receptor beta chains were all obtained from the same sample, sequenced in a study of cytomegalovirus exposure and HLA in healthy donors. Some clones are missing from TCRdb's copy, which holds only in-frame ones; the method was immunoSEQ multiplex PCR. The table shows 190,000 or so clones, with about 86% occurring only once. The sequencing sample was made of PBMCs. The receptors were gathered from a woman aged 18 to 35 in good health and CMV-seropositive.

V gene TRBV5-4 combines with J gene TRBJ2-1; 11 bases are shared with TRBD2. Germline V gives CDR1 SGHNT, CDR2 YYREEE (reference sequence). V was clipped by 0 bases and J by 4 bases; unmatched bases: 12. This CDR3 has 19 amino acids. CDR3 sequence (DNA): TGTGCCAGCAGCTTGGAGGGCCAACTAGCGGGGGAGCTATACAATGAGCAGTTCTTC. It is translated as CASSLEGQLAGELYNEQFF.

CDR3 loop: CASSPRGVYYEQYF. DNA of the CDR3: TGTGCCAGCAGCCCCCGGGGGGTTTACTACGAGCAGTACTTC. The rearrangement joins TRBV27 to TRBJ2-7; 7 nucleotides align to TRBD2. This CDR3 is 14 amino acids long. V dropped 6 bases and J dropped 3; count of bases not matched to a gene: 8. The germline V gene encodes CDR1 MNHEY and CDR2 SMNVEV (reference sequence).

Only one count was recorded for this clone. The CDR3 here is CASSFGVEQYF. As DNA, the CDR3 is TGTGCCAGCAGTTTCGGGGTCGAGCAGTACTTC. The chain couples TRBV27 to TRBJ2-7, with a possible D match to TRBD2 (5 bases). Trimming took off 3 bases at V and 6 bases at J, with 6 bases between the two ends. This CDR3 is 11 amino acids long. Germline V gene sequence: CDR1 MNHEY, CDR2 SMNVEV (reference sequence).

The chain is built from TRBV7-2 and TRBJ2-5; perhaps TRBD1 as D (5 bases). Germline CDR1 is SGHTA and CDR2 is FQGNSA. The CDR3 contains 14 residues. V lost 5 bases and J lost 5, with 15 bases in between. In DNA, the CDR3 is TGTGCCAGCAGCACACAGGCTGCGGTGGAGACCCAGTACTTC. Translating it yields CASSTQAAVETQYF.

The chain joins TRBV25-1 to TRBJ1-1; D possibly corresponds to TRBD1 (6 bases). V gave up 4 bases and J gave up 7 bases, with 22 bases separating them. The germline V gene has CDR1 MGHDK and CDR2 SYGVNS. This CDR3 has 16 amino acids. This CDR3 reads CASSVLIERQENEAFF. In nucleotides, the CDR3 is TGTGCCAGCAGTGTTTTAATCGAGCGACAGGAAAATGAAGCTTTCTTT.

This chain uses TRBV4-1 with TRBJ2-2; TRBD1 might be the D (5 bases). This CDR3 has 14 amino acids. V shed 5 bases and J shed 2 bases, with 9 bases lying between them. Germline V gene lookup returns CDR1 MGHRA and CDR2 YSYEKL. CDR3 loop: CASSRGVNTGELFF. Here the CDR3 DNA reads TGCGCCAGCAGCAGGGGCGTTAACACCGGGGAGCTGTTTTTT.

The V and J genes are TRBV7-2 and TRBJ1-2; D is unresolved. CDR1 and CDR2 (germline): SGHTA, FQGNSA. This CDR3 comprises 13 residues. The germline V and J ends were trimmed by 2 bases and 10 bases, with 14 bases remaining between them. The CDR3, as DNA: TGTGCCAGCAGCTTATACGAGTCCTTATACTACACCTTC. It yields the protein CASSLYESLYYTF.

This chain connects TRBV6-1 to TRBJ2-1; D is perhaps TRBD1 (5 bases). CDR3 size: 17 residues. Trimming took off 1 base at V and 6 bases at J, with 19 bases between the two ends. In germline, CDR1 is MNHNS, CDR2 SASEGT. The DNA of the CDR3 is TGTGCCAGCAGTGAAGGGATGGGGCGCCCGGGCCCCAATGAGCAGTTCTTC. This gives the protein CASSEGMGRPGPNEQFF.

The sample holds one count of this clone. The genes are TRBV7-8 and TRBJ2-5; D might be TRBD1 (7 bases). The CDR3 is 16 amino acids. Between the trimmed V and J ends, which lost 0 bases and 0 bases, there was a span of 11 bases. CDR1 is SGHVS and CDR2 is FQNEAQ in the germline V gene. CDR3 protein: CASSLAQGGYQETQYF. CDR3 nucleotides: TGTGCCAGCAGCTTAGCGCAGGGGGGCTACCAAGAGACCCAGTACTTC.

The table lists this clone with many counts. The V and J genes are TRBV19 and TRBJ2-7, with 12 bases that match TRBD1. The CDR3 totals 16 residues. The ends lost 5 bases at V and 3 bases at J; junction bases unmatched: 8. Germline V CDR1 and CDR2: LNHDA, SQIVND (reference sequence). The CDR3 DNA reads TGTGCCAGTAGTCCTCCGGGGGACAGGGGGCACTACGAGCAGTACTTC. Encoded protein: CASSPPGDRGHYEQYF.

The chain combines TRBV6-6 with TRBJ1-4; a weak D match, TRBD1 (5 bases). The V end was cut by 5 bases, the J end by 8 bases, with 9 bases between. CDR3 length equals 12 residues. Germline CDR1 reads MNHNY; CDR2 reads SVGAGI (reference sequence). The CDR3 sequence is CASSQGWEKLFF. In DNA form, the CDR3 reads TGTGCCAGCAGTCAGGGTTGGGAAAAACTGTTTTTT.

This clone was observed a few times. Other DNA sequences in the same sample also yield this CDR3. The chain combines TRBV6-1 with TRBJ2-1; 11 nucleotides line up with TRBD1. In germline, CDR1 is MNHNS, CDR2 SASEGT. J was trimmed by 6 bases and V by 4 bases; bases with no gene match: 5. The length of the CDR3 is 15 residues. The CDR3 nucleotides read TGTGCCAGCAGTGCGACCGGGACAGGGGGCAATGAGCAGTTCTTC. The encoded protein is CASSATGTGGNEQFF.

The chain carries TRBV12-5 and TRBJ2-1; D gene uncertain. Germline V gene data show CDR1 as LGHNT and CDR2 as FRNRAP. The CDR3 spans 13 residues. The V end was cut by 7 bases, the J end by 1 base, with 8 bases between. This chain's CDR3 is CASALGSYNEQFF. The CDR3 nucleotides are TGTGCTAGTGCGCTAGGTTCCTACAATGAGCAGTTCTTC.

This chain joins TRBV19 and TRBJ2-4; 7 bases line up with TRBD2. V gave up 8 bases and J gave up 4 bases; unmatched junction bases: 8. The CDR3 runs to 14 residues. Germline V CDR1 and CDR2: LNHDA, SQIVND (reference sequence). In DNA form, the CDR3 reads TGTGCCAGTTCCGCTAGCGGCTATAAAAACATTCAGTACTTC. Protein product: CASSASGYKNIQYF.

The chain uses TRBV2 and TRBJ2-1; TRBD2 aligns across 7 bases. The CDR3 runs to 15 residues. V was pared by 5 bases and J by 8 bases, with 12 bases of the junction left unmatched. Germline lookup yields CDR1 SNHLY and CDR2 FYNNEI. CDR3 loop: CASSKGLAAVDEQFF. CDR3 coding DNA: TGTGCCAGCAGTAAGGGGCTAGCGGCTGTCGATGAGCAGTTCTTC.

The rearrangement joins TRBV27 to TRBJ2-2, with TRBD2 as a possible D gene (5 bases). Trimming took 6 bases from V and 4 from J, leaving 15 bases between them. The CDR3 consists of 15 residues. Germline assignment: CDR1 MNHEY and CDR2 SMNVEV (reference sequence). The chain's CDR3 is CASRSGGRTTGELFF. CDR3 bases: TGTGCCAGCAGGAGCGGTGGGCGTACCACCGGGGAGCTGTTTTTT.

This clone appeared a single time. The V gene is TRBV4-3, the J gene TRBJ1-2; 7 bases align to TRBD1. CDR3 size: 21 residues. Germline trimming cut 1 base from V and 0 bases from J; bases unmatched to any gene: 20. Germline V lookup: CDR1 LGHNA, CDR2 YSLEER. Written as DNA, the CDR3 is TGCGCCAGCAGCCAAGGATTCAAGGCCCGGGGACAGAGGAGCGCTAACTATGGCTACACCTTC. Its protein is CASSQGFKARGQRSANYGYTF.

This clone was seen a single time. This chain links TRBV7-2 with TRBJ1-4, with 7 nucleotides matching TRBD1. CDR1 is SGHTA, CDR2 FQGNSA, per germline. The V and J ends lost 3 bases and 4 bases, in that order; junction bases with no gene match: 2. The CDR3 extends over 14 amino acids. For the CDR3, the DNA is TGTGCCAGCAGCTTGGGACAGATTAATGAAAAACTGTTTTTT. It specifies CASSLGQINEKLFF.

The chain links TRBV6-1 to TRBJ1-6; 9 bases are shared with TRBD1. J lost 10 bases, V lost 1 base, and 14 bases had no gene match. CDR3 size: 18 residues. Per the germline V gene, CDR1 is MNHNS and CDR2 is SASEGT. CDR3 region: CASSEGGGQGVFRSPLHF. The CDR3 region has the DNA TGTGCCAGCAGTGAAGGGGGGGGACAGGGCGTTTTCAGGTCACCCCTCCACTTT.

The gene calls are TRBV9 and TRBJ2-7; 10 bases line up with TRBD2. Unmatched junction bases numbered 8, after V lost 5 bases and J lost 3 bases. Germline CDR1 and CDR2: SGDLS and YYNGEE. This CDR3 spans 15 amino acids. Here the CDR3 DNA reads TGTGCCAGCAGTCCCCGAGCGGGGGGGCTCTACGAGCAGTACTTC. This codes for CASSPRAGGLYEQYF. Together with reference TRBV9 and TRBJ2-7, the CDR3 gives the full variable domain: DSGVTQTPKHLITATGQRVTLRCSPRSGDLSVYWYQQSLDQGLQFLIQYYNGEERAKGNILERFSAQQFPDLHSELNLSSLELGDSALYFCASSPRAGGLYEQYFGPGTRLTVT.

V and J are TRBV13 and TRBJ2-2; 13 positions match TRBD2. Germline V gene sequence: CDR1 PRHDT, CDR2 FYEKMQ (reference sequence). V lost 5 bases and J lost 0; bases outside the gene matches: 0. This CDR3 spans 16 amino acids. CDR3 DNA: TGTGCCAGCAGCACTAGCGGGGGGGCGAACACCGGGGAGCTGTTTTTT. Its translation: CASSTSGGANTGELFF.

Here the CDR3 reads CASLQGLNTEAFF. The DNA of the CDR3 is TGTGCCAGCTTACAGGGGTTGAACACTGAAGCTTTCTTT. This chain joins TRBV18 and TRBJ1-1, with 7 bases that match TRBD1. The CDR3 totals 13 residues. Looked up from germline, CDR1 is KGHSH and CDR2 is LQKENI. Unmatched junction bases numbered 2, after V lost 7 bases and J lost 0 bases.